This T cell receptor (beta chain) was documented in a study of shared clonotypes between healthy human individuals. Study-wide points: The authors expected sequencing depth to affect clonotype sharing among donors.

The replicate PCRs on unsorted PBMC were given around 280 ng DNA, which is 25,000 to 30,000 T cell genomes. Ten immunoSEQ deep assay plates served to sequence unsorted PBMC DNA. In the original analysis: As immunoSEQ supplied junction-only sequences (without quality scores), filtering differed. TCRdb's table, derived via immunoSEQ multiplex PCR, lists solely in-frame clones and lacks some. V, J and clone size are taken as reported in that table, and D and trimming were inferred from the DNA itself. The profile shows some 500,000 clones, around 80% of them singletons. There are a few counts of this clone. Its antigen is as yet unknown. The specimen was PBMCs. The sequence derives from a woman aged 40 to 50 in good health. Some clones in this sample may be carry-over from other donors' samples.

CDR3 in amino acids: CATLTGRRSYEQYF. In DNA form, the CDR3 reads TGTGCCACCCTCACAGGGAGAAGATCCTACGAGCAGTACTTC. V gene TRBV6-6 combines with J gene TRBJ2-7; weak D call: TRBD1 (6 bases). From germline, CDR1 is MNHNY and CDR2 SVGAGI (reference sequence). The germline V and J ends were trimmed by 10 bases and 1 base, with 17 bases remaining between them. The CDR3 has 14 residues.